The 20 T cell receptor beta chains below were found in one sample sequenced in a study of cytomegalovirus exposure and HLA in healthy donors. It was with 60 Vbeta and 13 Jbeta primers that the PCR ran. The table came from immunoSEQ multiplex PCR; TCRdb's copy has only in-frame clones and leaves some out. Seen here are 170,000 or so clones, about 78% observed once, and the top ten hold under 15%. The sample comprised PBMCs. These receptor sequences come from a woman aged 50 to 60 in good health and CMV-seropositive.

The V gene is TRBV19, the J gene TRBJ2-3; possibly TRBD2 for D (5 bases). Deletions cut 1 base from V and 2 bases from J, with 10 bases between. Germline V gene data show CDR1 as LNHDA and CDR2 as SQIVND (reference sequence). The CDR3 is 15 amino acids. CDR3 sequence reads: CASSIGARATDTQYF. The CDR3 nucleotides read TGTGCCAGTAGTATAGGTGCGAGGGCCACAGATACGCAGTATTTT.

This clone was seen more than once but under ten times. The chain has TRBV4-1 and TRBJ2-7; 7 nucleotides agree with TRBD1. Germline V gene sequence: CDR1 MGHRA, CDR2 YSYEKL. The CDR3 spans 16 residues. J lost 5 bases, V lost 1 base, and 11 bases had no gene match. The CDR3 protein is CASSQGRYGGQDEQYF. In DNA form, the CDR3 reads TGCGCCAGCAGCCAAGGCCGGTACGGAGGACAGGACGAGCAGTACTTC.

The chain carries TRBV6-5 and TRBJ1-1; the match to TRBD1 covers 7 bases. This CDR3 has 14 amino acids. Trimming cost V 6 bases and J 0 bases; bases outside gene matches: 4. Germline loops: CDR1 MNHEY, CDR2 SVGAGI. The CDR3 DNA follows: TGTGCCAGCAGGTCGACAGGGCTGAACACTGAAGCTTTCTTT. Amino acids: CASRSTGLNTEAFF.

This clone was seen only a few times. The rearrangement links TRBV23-1 to TRBJ2-7; TRBD1 matches at 9 bases. TRBV23-1 belongs to the ORF category, with a function that is uncertain. V trimming: 3 bases; J trimming: 1 base; junction bases outside the gene matches: 7. The CDR3 spans 16 residues. CDR3 residues: CASSHLGQGCSYEQYF. CDR3 sequence (DNA): TGCGCCAGCAGTCATCTGGGACAGGGATGTTCCTACGAGCAGTACTTC.

J is TRBJ2-1 and V is TRBV10-3; 11 bases are shared with TRBD1. The V and J ends lost 7 bases and 6 bases, in that order; junction bases with no gene match: 8. This CDR3 contains 15 residues. The germline CDR1 and CDR2 sequences are ENHRY and SYGVKD. This chain's CDR3 is CAITPGQGALNEQFF. DNA for the CDR3: TGTGCCATCACTCCCGGACAGGGGGCTCTCAATGAGCAGTTCTTC.

The V gene is TRBV4-2, the J gene TRBJ2-2; 7 bases match TRBD2. The germline CDR1 and CDR2 sequences are LGHNA and YNFKEQ. V was pared by 4 bases and J by 3 bases, with 5 bases of the junction left unmatched. There are 15 residues in the CDR3. The CDR3 DNA reads TGTGCCAGCAGCCTTGGACTAGTTGACACCGGGGAGCTGTTTTTT. Translated, it gives CASSLGLVDTGELFF.

The chain joins TRBV7-2 to TRBJ1-2; maybe TRBD1 (5 bases). Trimming cost V 4 bases and J 2 bases, with 8 bases left between them. Germline CDR1 reads SGHTA; CDR2 reads FQGNSA. The CDR3 has 13 amino acids. For the CDR3, the DNA is TGTGCCAGCAGCTGGGGACTGAACTATGGCTACACCTTC. It translates to CASSWGLNYGYTF.

This clone is a singleton in its sample. CDR3 sequence reads: CASRMTGVGNQPQHF. In nucleotides, the CDR3 is TGTGCCAGTAGGATGACAGGGGTTGGCAATCAGCCCCAGCATTTT. The chain is built from TRBV19 and TRBJ1-5; 8 bases line up with TRBD1. The CDR3 length is 15 residues. Germline V gene lookup returns CDR1 LNHDA and CDR2 SQIVND (reference sequence). With V trimmed by 6 bases and J by 2 bases, 6 bases remained unmatched.

The V and J genes are TRBV4-1 and TRBJ2-6, with 12 positions matching TRBD2. The CDR3 is 18 residues long. V was clipped by 3 bases and J by 4 bases; unmatched bases: 7. Per germline, CDR1 MGHRA and CDR2 YSYEKL. The CDR3 nucleotides are TGCGCCAGCAGCCAGGCCTGGACTAGCGGGGCCGGGGCCAACGTCCTGACTTTC. It is translated as CASSQAWTSGAGANVLTF.

The J gene is TRBJ1-1, the V gene TRBV9, with D unresolved. The CDR3 is 14 amino acids. Germline CDR1 and CDR2: SGDLS and YYNGEE. V was pared by 0 bases and J by 7 bases, with 13 bases between. The CDR3 DNA follows: TGTGCCAGCAGCGTAGCATCTCCGGGAAATGAAGCTTTCTTT. It specifies CASSVASPGNEAFF. Drawing the rest from reference TRBV9 and TRBJ1-1, the complete variable domain is DSGVTQTPKHLITATGQRVTLRCSPRSGDLSVYWYQQSLDQGLQFLIQYYNGEERAKGNILERFSAQQFPDLHSELNLSSLELGDSALYFCASSVASPGNEAFFGQGTRLTVV.

The J gene is TRBJ2-3, the V gene TRBV5-4; a possible D gene is TRBD2 (7 bases). Trimming cost V 1 base and J 4 bases, with 13 bases left between them. The CDR3 is 15 residues long. Germline assignment: CDR1 SGHNT and CDR2 YYREEE (reference sequence). CDR3 residues: CASSLLGGASDTQYF. CDR3 coding DNA: TGTGCCAGCAGCTTGTTGGGGGGGGCCTCAGATACGCAGTATTTT.

This chain joins TRBV19 and TRBJ1-4; 10 bases agree with TRBD1. The CDR3 consists of 17 residues. The V gene end was trimmed by 5 bases and the J gene end by 0 bases; junction bases not matched to a gene: 6. CDR1 and CDR2 (germline): LNHDA, SQIVND (reference sequence). CDR3 in DNA: TGTGCCAGTAGTGACAGGGGGCTGATTTCAACTAATGAAAAACTGTTTTTT. Protein sequence: CASSDRGLISTNEKLFF.

The chain carries TRBV5-1 and TRBJ2-5; TRBD2 agrees at 11 bases. Trimming took 8 bases from V and 5 from J; bases not matched to a gene: 8. Germline V lookup: CDR1 SGHRS, CDR2 YFSETQ. This CDR3 is built from 14 residues. CDR3 sequence: CASSPSGGIETQYF. In DNA, the CDR3 is TGCGCCAGTTCCCCTAGCGGGGGGATTGAGACCCAGTACTTC.

Only a few counts were recorded for this clone. V is TRBV5-1 and J is TRBJ2-7; D ambiguous. The CDR3 is 14 residues long. V gave up 4 bases and J gave up 3 bases, with 14 bases separating them. Germline V gene data show CDR1 as SGHRS and CDR2 as YFSETQ. In DNA, the CDR3 is TGCGCCAGCAGCCTGGATGACACTTACTACGAGCAGTACTTC. As protein: CASSLDDTYYEQYF.

This clone has more than one count but fewer than ten. The junction shows a germline mismatch at one end, possibly a read error. V and J are TRBV7-3 and TRBJ1-4; D is ambiguous. Germline assignment: CDR1 SGHTA and CDR2 FQGTGA. The CDR3 is 13 residues long. The CDR3 bases are TGTGCCAGCAGCCTAACCCGGGATGAAAAACTGTTTTTT. Translation: CASSLTRDEKLFF.

The chain employs TRBV19 and TRBJ1-1, with TRBD1 as a possible D gene (5 bases). In germline, CDR1 is LNHDA, CDR2 SQIVND (reference sequence). This CDR3 has 15 residues. V lost 7 bases, J lost 0 bases, and 15 bases lay in between. The CDR3 DNA is TGTGCCAGTATTGGGGCAGACAGCCTGAACACTGAAGCTTTCTTT. Translated, it gives CASIGADSLNTEAFF.

There are a few counts of this clone. The chain recombines TRBV6-6 with TRBJ1-1; the match to TRBD1 covers 7 bases. The CDR3 covers 13 residues. The V segment lost 2 bases and the J segment 4 bases; nucleotides outside the gene matches: 1. Germline values: CDR1 MNHNY, CDR2 SVGAGI (reference sequence). The CDR3 coding sequence is TGTGCCAGCAGTTACAACAGGGGCACTGAAGCTTTCTTT. Translation: CASSYNRGTEAFF.

The J gene is TRBJ2-3, the V gene TRBV5-6, with D uncertain. Germline-derived CDR1 and CDR2 are SGHDT and YYEEEE. Trimming shortened V by 7 bases and J by 0 bases, and 9 bases separated the two germline ends. The CDR3 loop spans 13 amino acids. CDR3 loop: CASQELSTDTQYF. The DNA for the CDR3 is TGTGCCAGCCAAGAGCTTAGCACAGATACGCAGTATTTT.

This chain joins TRBV5-1 and TRBJ2-1; 10 bases fit TRBD2. This CDR3 has 15 residues. Germline V lookup: CDR1 SGHRS, CDR2 YFSETQ. Losses at the gene ends were 4 bases for V and 10 bases for J; bases not matched to a gene: 11. Here the CDR3 reads CASSGMASGGSEQFF. CDR3 coding DNA: TGCGCCAGCAGCGGGATGGCTAGCGGGGGCAGCGAGCAGTTCTTC.

The V and J genes are TRBV6-1 and TRBJ1-4; D may be TRBD1 (5 bases). Trimming cost V 6 bases and J 0 bases, with 8 bases left between them. The V gene's germline CDR1 is MNHNS and CDR2 SASEGT. CDR3 length equals 14 residues. The CDR3 bases are TGTGCCAGCAGACCGACAGCAACTAATGAAAAACTGTTTTTT. Translation: CASRPTATNEKLFF.